This T cell receptor beta chain was sequenced for a study of T-cell reconstitution after alpha-beta-depleted transplantation in children (dated by TCRdb to 2016 to 2018). Concerning the study at large: The study quantitatively tracked T-cell immune reconstitution after TCRalphabeta/CD19-depleted allogeneic hematopoietic cell transplantation in children using TCR repertoire profiling.

The CDR3 spans 14 residues, from the cysteine through the phenylalanine. Only CDR3 DNA remains: 42 bases, in frame from the first base. The germline V gene (reference sequence) sets CDR1 to LNHNV and CDR2 to YYDKDF. Cut back by 0 bases and 8 bases, the V and J ends lie 8 bases apart. This clonotype occurred many times. The target of this receptor is not known. No quality values exist for individual bases; no much larger clone is one base distant. The library came from PCR. The instrument given in TCRdb is Illumina HiSeq 2500. TCR libraries were prepared with molecular barcoding, using unique molecular identifiers to normalize TCRbeta repertoire quantification. The public reads were run again by TCRdb, first through fastp at Q25 and then through MiXCR, and only productive beta chains were kept. Rows are combined by CDR3 protein, so each entry shows the most common genes and DNA. This sample is represented by fewer than 550,000 distinct CDR3 sequences; approximately 11% of them were singletons. The ten largest clones capture over 4.5% of the sample.

The rearrangement combines TRBV15 with TRBJ1-6; the D gene cannot be resolved reliably. The clonotype comes from a human donor who donated a stem cell graft to a child with acute myeloid leukemia. The source material was PBMCs from the stem cell graft donor, sampled from the stem cell graft. The DNA sequence is TGTGCCACCAGCAGAGAACAGCCTGATTCACCCCTCCACTTT. Its protein is CATSREQPDSPLHF.